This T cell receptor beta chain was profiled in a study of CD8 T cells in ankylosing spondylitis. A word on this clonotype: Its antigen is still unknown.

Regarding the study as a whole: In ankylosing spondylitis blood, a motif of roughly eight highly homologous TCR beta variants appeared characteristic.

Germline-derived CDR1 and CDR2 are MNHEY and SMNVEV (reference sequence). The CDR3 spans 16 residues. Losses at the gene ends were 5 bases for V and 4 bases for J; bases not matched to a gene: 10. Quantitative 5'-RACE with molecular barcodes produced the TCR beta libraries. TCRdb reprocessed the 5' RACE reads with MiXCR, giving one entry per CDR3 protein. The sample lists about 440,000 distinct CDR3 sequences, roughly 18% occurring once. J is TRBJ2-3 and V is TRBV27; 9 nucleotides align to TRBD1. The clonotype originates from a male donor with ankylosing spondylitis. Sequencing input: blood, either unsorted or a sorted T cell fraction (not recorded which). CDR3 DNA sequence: TGTGCCAGCAGTCCCTCCCGGGACAGGGTCCCAGATACGCAGTATTTT. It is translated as CASSPSRDRVPDTQYF.